The sequence of this TCR beta chain was determined in a study of blood T cell repertoires in COVID-19. For the study at large: PBMCs, B-cell-depleted T cells, or T cells provided the cDNA or gDNA that made up the material.

This CDR3 is built from 15 residues. Germline assignment: CDR1 KGHDR and CDR2 SFDVKD. Trimming at V came to 4 bases and at J to 6 bases, leaving 4 bases not matched to a gene. Recruitment covered 25 or so US areas and drew participants whose ages spanned 18 to 89 years. Which cohort a participant joined came from the clinical history participants gave. The authors' processing: Nucleated cell number was recorded as an estimate derived from reference gene primer amplification. The table came from immunoSEQ multiplex PCR; TCRdb's copy has only in-frame clones and leaves some out. That table furnishes V, J and clone size, whereas the DNA furnished D and trimming. The sample consists of about 380,000 clones, roughly 87% of them appearing once. This clone was observed once.

The receptor was isolated from a woman aged 30 to 39 who had recovered from COVID-19. Sequences were obtained from PBMCs or T cells enriched from blood (not recorded which). This chain connects TRBV24-1 to TRBJ1-4; 10 nucleotides match TRBD1. CDR3 coding DNA: TGTGCCACCAGTGACCCAGGACAGGGGGATGAAAAACTGTTTTTT. This translates into CATSDPGQGDEKLFF.